Each of the 32 T cell receptor beta chains below was sequenced from the same sample in a study of OX40 agonist ivuxolimab in advanced cancers. Sequencing was performed with immunoSEQ multiplex PCR; in TCRdb, only in-frame clones are kept and a portion is missing. The repertoire holds about 79,000 clones, with approximately 91% as singletons. Source: CD4+ or CD8+ T cells sorted from blood, taken in a trial of the OX40 agonist ivuxolimab. Receptors were obtained from an adult with an advanced solid tumor such as melanoma, head and neck, liver or kidney cancer.

Note on this clone: Relative to the germline gene, one junction end is altered; a read error may explain this. The chain is built from TRBV28 and TRBJ1-3, with D perhaps matching TRBD1 (5 bases). CDR1 MDHEN and CDR2 SYDVKM come from the germline V gene. The CDR3 covers 15 residues. The CDR3 reads CANSLWAGTGNTIYF. For the CDR3, the DNA is TGTGCCAACAGTTTGTGGGCGGGGACCGGAAACACCATATATTTT.

V is TRBV10-2 and J is TRBJ2-1; TRBD2 aligns across 12 bases. The V and J ends lost 6 bases and 4 bases, in that order; junction bases with no gene match: 1. The CDR3 is 14 amino acids. Germline CDR1 WSHSY, CDR2 SAAADI. CDR3 nucleotides: TGCGCCAGCAGCCTAGCGGGAGGGTACAATGAGCAGTTCTTC. This gives the protein CASSLAGGYNEQFF.

The rearrangement links TRBV6-5 to TRBJ1-3; the D is unclear. Germline CDR1 reads MNHEY; CDR2 reads SVGAGI. This CDR3 is 15 amino acids long. V lost 0 bases and J lost 2, with 8 bases in between. This CDR3 is CASSYSNSPGNTIYF. Here the CDR3 DNA reads TGTGCCAGCAGTTACTCGAACAGTCCTGGAAACACCATATATTTT.

CDR3: CASSLAQGRTANEKLFF. CDR3 sequence (DNA): TGCGCCAGCAGCTTGGCCCAGGGGAGGACGGCTAATGAAAAACTGTTTTTT. The J gene is TRBJ1-4, the V gene TRBV5-1, with a tentative D call TRBD1 (6 bases). Germline lookup yields CDR1 SGHRS and CDR2 YFSETQ. Trimming took off 0 bases at V and 3 bases at J, with 15 bases between the two ends. The CDR3 has 17 residues.

The chain joins TRBV5-4 to TRBJ1-1, with D possibly TRBD1 on 6 matching bases. The V end was cut by 5 bases, the J end by 2 bases, with 13 bases between. The germline gives CDR1 SGHNT, CDR2 YYREEE (reference sequence). This CDR3 has 14 residues. This CDR3 reads CASRKQGGNTEAFF. CDR3 sequence (DNA): TGTGCCAGCAGAAAACAGGGAGGTAACACTGAAGCTTTCTTT.

This clone has just one count. The rearrangement links TRBV9 to TRBJ2-3; 11 bases are shared with TRBD2. Per germline, CDR1 SGDLS and CDR2 YYNGEE. The CDR3 extends over 17 amino acids. J gave up 4 bases and V 0 bases, and 7 bases lay outside the gene matches. The DNA for the CDR3 is TGTGCCAGCAGCGTAGATCCTAGCGGGAGGAGCGCAGATACGCAGTATTTT. Amino acid sequence: CASSVDPSGRSADTQYF.

The V call is TRBV11-2, the J call TRBJ2-2; 7 bases are a match to TRBD1. This CDR3 region has 14 residues. J was trimmed by 4 bases and V by 5 bases; bases with no gene match: 4. Per germline, CDR1 SGHAT and CDR2 FQNNGV. The CDR3 loop is CASSRQGPTGELFF. For the CDR3, the DNA is TGTGCCAGCAGCAGACAGGGACCCACCGGGGAGCTGTTTTTT.

The chain employs TRBV5-1 and TRBJ1-1; a weak D match, TRBD1 (5 bases). The germline V gene has CDR1 SGHRS and CDR2 YFSETQ. This CDR3 is built from 15 residues. V lost 4 bases and J 1 base, leaving 14 bases between the germline ends. CDR3 coding DNA: TGCGCCAGCAGCCCTCCGTCGGGGGGGAACACTGAAGCTTTCTTT. Encoded protein: CASSPPSGGNTEAFF.

V usage is TRBV6-1 and J usage is TRBJ1-5, with 11 bases that match TRBD1. In germline, CDR1 is MNHNS, CDR2 SASEGT. The CDR3 is made up of 15 amino acids. The V segment lost 9 bases and the J segment 6 bases; nucleotides outside the gene matches: 10. The CDR3 DNA follows: TGTGCCAGTGATGGGGGACAGGGGGTCTTTCAGCCCCAGCATTTT. It translates to CASDGGQGVFQPQHF.

The rearrangement uses TRBV18 and TRBJ2-6; D perhaps matches TRBD2 (5 bases). CDR3 size: 15 residues. The ends were cut back, 6 bases at V and 1 base at J, with 10 bases in the middle. Germline V CDR1 and CDR2: KGHSH, LQKENI. CDR3 residues: CASSPGFSGANVLTF. The CDR3 DNA reads TGTGCCAGCTCCCCGGGGTTTTCTGGGGCCAACGTCCTGACTTTC.

The gene calls are TRBV28 and TRBJ2-7, with D perhaps matching TRBD2 (7 bases). Germline V gives CDR1 MDHEN, CDR2 SYDVKM. The CDR3 sequence is 14 residues long. The V and J ends lost 6 bases and 0 bases respectively, with 12 bases between them. The CDR3 DNA reads TGTGCCAGCAGGGGGGGCGGGAGCTCCTACGAGCAGTACTTC. Translated: CASRGGGSSYEQYF. Looking up the rest from reference TRBV28 and TRBJ2-7 gives the full variable domain: DVKVTQSSRYLVKRTGEKVFLECVQDMDHENMFWYRQDPGLGLRLIYFSYDVKMKEKGDIPEGYSVSREKKERFSLILESASTNQTSMYLCASRGGGSSYEQYFGPGTRLTVT.

The chain has TRBV11-3 and TRBJ2-1; 9 bases align to TRBD2. Germline CDR1 reads SGHNT; CDR2 reads YENEEA. This CDR3 has 15 residues. Trimming at V came to 3 bases and at J to 4 bases, leaving 4 bases not matched to a gene. The CDR3 coding sequence is TGTGCCAGCAGCTTGGCTAGCGGGGAGTACAATGAGCAGTTCTTC. Its translation: CASSLASGEYNEQFF.

The CDR3 loop is CASTAGAPSYEQYF. DNA of the CDR3: TGTGCCAGCACCGCCGGGGCGCCCTCCTACGAGCAGTACTTC. The V call is TRBV7-8, the J call TRBJ2-7; either TRBD1 or TRBD2 may supply D (5 bases each). CDR3 size: 14 residues. Germline CDR1 reads SGHVS; CDR2 reads FQNEAQ. Trimming removed 7 bases at V and 0 bases at J, with 13 bases between.

The table lists this clone with a count of one. V gene TRBV6-6 combines with J gene TRBJ1-1; D is unclear. Trimming shortened V by 8 bases and J by 0 bases, and 7 bases separated the two germline ends. CDR3 length equals 12 residues. Per germline, CDR1 MNHNY and CDR2 SVGAGI (reference sequence). The CDR3: CASVYVNTEAFF. The CDR3 DNA reads TGTGCCAGCGTTTACGTGAACACTGAAGCTTTCTTT.

This chain connects TRBV5-4 to TRBJ2-3, with D unresolved. V was pared by 1 base and J by 1 base, with 4 bases between. Germline V gene sequence: CDR1 SGHNT, CDR2 YYREEE (reference sequence). This CDR3 is built from 13 residues. CDR3 loop: CASSLPGTDTQYF. The DNA of the CDR3 is TGTGCCAGCAGCTTGCCTGGCACAGATACGCAGTATTTT. Variable domain in full (rest from reference TRBV5-4 and TRBJ2-3): ETGVTQSPTHLIKTRGQQVTLRCSSQSGHNTVSWYQQALGQGPQFIFQYYREEENGRGNFPPRFSGLQFPNYSSELNVNALELDDSALYLCASSLPGTDTQYFGPGTRLTVL.

V gene TRBV30 combines with J gene TRBJ1-2; maybe TRBD1 (5 bases). Trimming took 3 bases from V and 4 from J, leaving 15 bases between them. The CDR3 runs to 14 residues. Germline V lookup: CDR1 GTSNPN, CDR2 SVGIG (reference sequence). CDR3 residues: CAWSGGAGSYGYTF. CDR3 bases: TGTGCCTGGAGCGGCGGGGCGGGGAGCTATGGCTACACCTTC.

The J gene is TRBJ2-7, the V gene TRBV6-5; D possibly corresponds to TRBD2 (5 bases). Deletions cut 7 bases from V and 6 bases from J, with 10 bases between. The CDR3 is made up of 11 amino acids. Germline V lookup: CDR1 MNHEY, CDR2 SVGAGI. CDR3 amino acids: CASKTGVEQYF. The CDR3 DNA follows: TGTGCCAGCAAGACCGGGGTCGAGCAGTACTTC.

The V and J genes are TRBV29-1 and TRBJ2-5; unclear D gene. The CDR3 is 10 amino acids. Germline V gene data show CDR1 as SQVTM and CDR2 as ANQGSEA. Trimming removed 5 bases from V and 1 base from J, with 2 bases in between. In nucleotides, the CDR3 is TGCAGCGTTCCCCAAGAGACCCAGTACTTC. Its translation is CSVPQETQYF.

V gene TRBV4-1 combines with J gene TRBJ2-1, with 10 bases matching TRBD2. After removal of 1 base from V and 0 bases from J, the junction contained 0 bases not matched to a gene. Germline CDR1 and CDR2: MGHRA and YSYEKL. The CDR3 covers 16 residues. This chain's CDR3 is CASSQASGSSYNEQFF. CDR3 DNA: TGCGCCAGCAGCCAAGCTAGCGGGAGCTCCTACAATGAGCAGTTCTTC.

The rearrangement links TRBV6-4 to TRBJ1-2; 8 nucleotides line up with TRBD1. Germline CDR1 reads MRHNA; CDR2 reads SNTAGT. This CDR3 comprises 12 residues. With 6 bases clipped from V and 8 bases from J, the junction kept 5 bases outside the gene matches. The CDR3 sequence is CASSAPGGGYTF. The DNA of the CDR3 is TGTGCCAGCAGCGCTCCAGGGGGCGGCTACACCTTC.

The chain joins TRBV5-1 to TRBJ2-3; a possible D gene is TRBD1 (5 bases). Germline CDR1 reads SGHRS; CDR2 reads YFSETQ. Trimming removed 0 bases at V and 6 bases at J, with 11 bases between. The CDR3 is 14 residues long. The DNA of the CDR3 is TGCGCCAGCAGCTTGGCAGGGATTATGGATACGCAGTATTTT. Translation: CASSLAGIMDTQYF. The whole variable domain, filled in from reference TRBV5-1 and TRBJ2-3, reads KAGVTQTPRYLIKTRGQQVTLSCSPISGHRSVSWYQQTPGQGLQFLFEYFSETQRNKGNFPGRFSGRQFSNSRSEMNVSTLELGDSALYLCASSLAGIMDTQYFGPGTRLTVL.

This chain connects TRBV28 to TRBJ1-4; 8 nucleotides align to TRBD1. The CDR3 is made up of 16 amino acids. The germline V gene has CDR1 MDHEN and CDR2 SYDVKM. J was trimmed by 10 bases and V by 2 bases; bases with no gene match: 12. The DNA for the CDR3 is TGTGCCAGCAGTTTAGTAACAGGACAGGGTTTTAGAAAACTGTTTTTT. Translation gives CASSLVTGQGFRKLFF.

The rearrangement links TRBV19 to TRBJ2-2; 10 bases are shared with TRBD1. Germline V gene lookup returns CDR1 LNHDA and CDR2 SQIVND (reference sequence). Trimming removed 3 bases from V and 1 base from J; junction bases left unmatched: 8. CDR3 size: 18 residues. The CDR3 bases are TGTGCCAGTAGTATCTTGACAGGGGGCCGTGAGAACACCGGGGAGCTGTTTTTT. This encodes CASSILTGGRENTGELFF. Drawing the rest from reference TRBV19 and TRBJ2-2, the complete variable domain is DGGITQSPKYLFRKEGQNVTLSCEQNLNHDAMYWYRQDPGQGLRLIYYSQIVNDFQKGDIAEGYSVSREKKESFPLTVTSAQKNPTAFYLCASSILTGGRENTGELFFGEGSRLTVL.

The chain uses TRBV18 and TRBJ2-5; 7 bases map to TRBD2. Germline V gene lookup returns CDR1 KGHSH and CDR2 LQKENI. V shed 3 bases, J shed 3 bases, and the junction held 7 bases outside the gene matches. This CDR3 is built from 15 residues. The CDR3 spells CASSPELGGKETQYF. Written as DNA, the CDR3 is TGTGCCAGCTCACCCGAACTGGGGGGGAAAGAGACCCAGTACTTC.

V is TRBV5-1 and J is TRBJ2-7; D tentatively reads TRBD1 or TRBD2 (5 bases each). The ends were cut back, 1 base at V and 0 bases at J, with 14 bases in the middle. Germline V lookup: CDR1 SGHRS, CDR2 YFSETQ. CDR3 length: 16 residues. The CDR3 spells CASSLLGVPTSYEQYF. In nucleotides, the CDR3 is TGCGCCAGCAGCTTGTTGGGGGTACCCACCTCCTACGAGCAGTACTTC.

This chain joins TRBV2 and TRBJ1-1, with a tentative D call TRBD1 (5 bases). Germline V gene data show CDR1 as SNHLY and CDR2 as FYNNEI. With 6 bases removed from V and 3 bases from J, the gap between germline ends came to 11 bases. This CDR3 has 13 residues. The CDR3 nucleotides read TGTGCCAGCAGCATCACAGGATACACTGAAGCTTTCTTT. It codes for CASSITGYTEAFF.

In this sample, this clone turned up once. The chain couples TRBV7-3 to TRBJ2-1, with 16 positions matching TRBD2. Germline V lookup: CDR1 SGHTA, CDR2 FQGTGA. The CDR3 runs 17 residues. The V and J ends lost 5 bases and 4 bases, in that order; junction bases with no gene match: 5. The CDR3 DNA sequence: TGTGCCAGCAGCGGGACTAGCGGGAGGGCCAAGTACAATGAGCAGTTCTTC. It is translated as CASSGTSGRAKYNEQFF.

This clone was seen just once. This rearrangement joins TRBV28 to TRBJ2-7; 8 bases are a match to TRBD1. V gave up 6 bases and J gave up 0 bases; unmatched junction bases: 7. The CDR3 has 15 residues. The germline V gene has CDR1 MDHEN and CDR2 SYDVKM. This CDR3 reads CASRNTGGSSYEQYF. CDR3 sequence (DNA): TGTGCCAGCAGAAATACAGGGGGAAGCTCCTACGAGCAGTACTTC.

The gene calls are TRBV5-1 and TRBJ2-3; 8 nucleotides agree with TRBD1. The V gene end was trimmed by 4 bases and the J gene end by 4 bases; junction bases not matched to a gene: 8. Germline loops: CDR1 SGHRS, CDR2 YFSETQ. This CDR3 has 15 amino acids. CDR3 residues: CASSQRTGWADTQYF. The CDR3 DNA sequence: TGCGCCAGCAGCCAACGGACAGGGTGGGCAGATACGCAGTATTTT. The full variable domain, rest sourced from reference TRBV5-1 and TRBJ2-3, is KAGVTQTPRYLIKTRGQQVTLSCSPISGHRSVSWYQQTPGQGLQFLFEYFSETQRNKGNFPGRFSGRQFSNSRSEMNVSTLELGDSALYLCASSQRTGWADTQYFGPGTRLTVL.

This clone was recorded only once. The J gene is TRBJ1-4, the V gene TRBV29-1, with D uncertain. Per the germline V gene, CDR1 is SQVTM and CDR2 is ANQGSEA. Between the trimmed V and J ends, which lost 4 bases and 4 bases, there was a span of 13 bases. The CDR3 totals 14 residues. Here the CDR3 DNA reads TGCAGCGTTGCCTTCGGGCGGATTAATGAAAAACTGTTTTTT. The encoded protein is CSVAFGRINEKLFF.

The chain's CDR3 is CATSRGQGKETQYF. In nucleotides, the CDR3 is TGTGCCACCAGCCGAGGACAGGGCAAAGAGACCCAGTACTTC. V gene TRBV15 combines with J gene TRBJ2-5, with 8 bases identical to TRBD1. Germline CDR1 is LNHNV and CDR2 is YYDKDF (reference sequence). The V gene end was trimmed by 5 bases and the J gene end by 3 bases; junction bases not matched to a gene: 5. This CDR3 spans 14 amino acids. Full variable domain (missing parts from reference TRBV15 and TRBJ2-5): DAMVIQNPRYQVTQFGKPVTLSCSQTLNHNVMYWYQQKSSQAPKLLFHYYDKDFNNEADTPDNFQSRRPNTSFCFLDIRSPGLGDTAMYLCATSRGQGKETQYFGPGTRLLVL.

As DNA, the CDR3 is TGCAGCGGCAGGAAAGGGGCGCCTGAGCAGTTCTTC. Its protein is CSGRKGAPEQFF. The gene calls are TRBV29-1 and TRBJ2-1; D may be TRBD1 (5 bases). The germline V and J ends were trimmed by 7 bases and 9 bases, with 16 bases remaining between them. CDR1 and CDR2 from the germline V gene are SQVTM and ANQGSEA. The CDR3 length is 12 residues.